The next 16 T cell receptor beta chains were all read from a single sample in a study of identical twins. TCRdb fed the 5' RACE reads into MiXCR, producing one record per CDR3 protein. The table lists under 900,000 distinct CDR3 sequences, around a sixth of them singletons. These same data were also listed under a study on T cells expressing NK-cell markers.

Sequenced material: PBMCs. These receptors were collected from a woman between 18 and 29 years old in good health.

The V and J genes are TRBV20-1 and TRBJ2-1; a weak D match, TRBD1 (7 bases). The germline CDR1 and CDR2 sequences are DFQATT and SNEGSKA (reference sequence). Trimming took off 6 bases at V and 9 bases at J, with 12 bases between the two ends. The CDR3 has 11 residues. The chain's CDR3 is CSARQGLEQFF. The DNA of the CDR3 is TGCAGTGCAAGACAGGGACTTGAGCAGTTCTTC.

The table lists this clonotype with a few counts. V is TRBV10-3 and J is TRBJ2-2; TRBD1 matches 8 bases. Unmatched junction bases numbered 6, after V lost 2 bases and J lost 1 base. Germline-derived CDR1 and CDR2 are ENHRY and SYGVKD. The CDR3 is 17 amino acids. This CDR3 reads CAISEVTGARNTGELFF. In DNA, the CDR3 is TGTGCCATCAGTGAGGTGACAGGGGCGCGGAACACCGGGGAGCTGTTTTTT.

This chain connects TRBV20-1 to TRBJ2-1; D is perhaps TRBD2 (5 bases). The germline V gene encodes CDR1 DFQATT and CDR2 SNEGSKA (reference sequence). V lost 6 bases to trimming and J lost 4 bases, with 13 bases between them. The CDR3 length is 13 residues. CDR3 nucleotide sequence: TGCAGTGCCTACCCGGACTTTTACAATGAGCAGTTCTTC. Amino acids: CSAYPDFYNEQFF.

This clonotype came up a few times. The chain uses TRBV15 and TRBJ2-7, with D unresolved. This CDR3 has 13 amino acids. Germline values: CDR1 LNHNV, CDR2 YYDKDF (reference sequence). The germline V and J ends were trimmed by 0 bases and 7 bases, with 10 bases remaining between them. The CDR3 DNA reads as TGTGCCACCAGCAGAGAGAGAGGAAGGGAGCAGTACTTC. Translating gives CATSRERGREQYF.

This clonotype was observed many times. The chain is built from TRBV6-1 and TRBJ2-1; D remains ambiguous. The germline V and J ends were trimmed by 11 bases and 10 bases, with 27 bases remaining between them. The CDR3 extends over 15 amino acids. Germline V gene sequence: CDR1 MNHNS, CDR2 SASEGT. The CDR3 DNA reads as TGTGCCGTTCGATCCGCCACCCCTTTAGGTCGCGAGCAGTTCTTC. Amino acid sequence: CAVRSATPLGREQFF.

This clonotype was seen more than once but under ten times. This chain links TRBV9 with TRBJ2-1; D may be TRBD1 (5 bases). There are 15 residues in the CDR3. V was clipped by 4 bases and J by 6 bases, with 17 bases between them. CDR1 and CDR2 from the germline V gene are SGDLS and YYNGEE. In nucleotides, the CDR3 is TGTGCCAGCAGCAAGACAGTCGTCCGTCTCAATGAGCAGTTCTTC. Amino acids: CASSKTVVRLNEQFF.

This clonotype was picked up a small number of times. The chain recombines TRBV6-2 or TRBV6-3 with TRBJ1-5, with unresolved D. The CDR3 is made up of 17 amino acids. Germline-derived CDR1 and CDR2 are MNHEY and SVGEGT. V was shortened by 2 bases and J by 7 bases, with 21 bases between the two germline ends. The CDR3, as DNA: TGTGCCAGCAGTTACAGGGCCGGGGAGGTTGGGCGACAGCCCCAGCATTTT. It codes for CASSYRAGEVGRQPQHF.

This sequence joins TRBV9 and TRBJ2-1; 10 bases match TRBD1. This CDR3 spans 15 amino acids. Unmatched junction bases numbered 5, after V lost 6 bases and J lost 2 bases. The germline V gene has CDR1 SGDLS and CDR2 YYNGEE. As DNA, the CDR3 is TGTGCCAGCACCCTGACAGGGGGCGCCTACAATGAGCAGTTCTTC. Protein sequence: CASTLTGGAYNEQFF.

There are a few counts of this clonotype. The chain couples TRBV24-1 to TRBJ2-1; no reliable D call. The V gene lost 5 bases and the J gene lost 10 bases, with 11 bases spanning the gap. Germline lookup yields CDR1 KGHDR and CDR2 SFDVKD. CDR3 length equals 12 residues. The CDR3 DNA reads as TGTGCCACCAGTGGCGACGCCGCGGAGCAGTTCTTC. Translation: CATSGDAAEQFF.

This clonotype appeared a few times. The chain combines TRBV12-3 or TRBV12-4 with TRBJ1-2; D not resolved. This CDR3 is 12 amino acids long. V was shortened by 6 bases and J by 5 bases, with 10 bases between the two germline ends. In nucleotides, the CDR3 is TGTGCCAGCAGAAAGACTGAATATGGCTACACCTTC. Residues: CASRKTEYGYTF.

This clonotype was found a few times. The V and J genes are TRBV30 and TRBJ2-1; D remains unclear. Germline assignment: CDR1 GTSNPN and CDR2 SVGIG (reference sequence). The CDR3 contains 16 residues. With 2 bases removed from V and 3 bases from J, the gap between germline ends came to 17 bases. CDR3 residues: CAWSRQEPGVYNEQFF. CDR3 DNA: TGTGCCTGGAGTAGGCAGGAGCCTGGGGTCTACAATGAGCAGTTCTTC.

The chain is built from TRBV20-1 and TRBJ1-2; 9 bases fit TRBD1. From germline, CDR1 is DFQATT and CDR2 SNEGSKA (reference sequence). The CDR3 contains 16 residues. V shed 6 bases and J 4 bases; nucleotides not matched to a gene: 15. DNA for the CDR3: TGCAGTGCCCCTGGACAGGGGTCCTCCCTAGTCTATGGCTACACCTTC. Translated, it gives CSAPGQGSSLVYGYTF.

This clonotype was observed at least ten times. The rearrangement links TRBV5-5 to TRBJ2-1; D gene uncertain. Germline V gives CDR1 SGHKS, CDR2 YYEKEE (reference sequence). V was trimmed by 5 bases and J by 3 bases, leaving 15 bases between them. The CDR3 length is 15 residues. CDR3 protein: CASSFTGTGYNEQFF. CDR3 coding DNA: TGTGCCAGCAGTTTTACTGGTACCGGCTACAATGAGCAGTTCTTC.

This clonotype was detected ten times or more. CDR3 sequence (DNA): TGCGCCAGCAGCCCATTTACGAGTGAAGTCTCACCCCTCCACTTT. Translating it yields CASSPFTSEVSPLHF. This chain uses TRBV4-3 with TRBJ1-6; no firm D call. The CDR3 has 15 residues. The germline CDR1 and CDR2 sequences are LGHNA and YSLEER. The ends were cut back, 4 bases at V and 10 bases at J, with 17 bases in the middle.

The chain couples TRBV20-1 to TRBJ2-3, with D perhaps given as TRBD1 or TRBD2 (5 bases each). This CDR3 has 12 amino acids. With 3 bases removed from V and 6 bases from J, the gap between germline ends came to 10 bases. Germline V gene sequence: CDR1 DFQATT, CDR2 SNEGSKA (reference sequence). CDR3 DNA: TGCAGTGCTAGGGGGGTCAGGGATACGCAGTATTTT. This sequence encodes CSARGVRDTQYF.

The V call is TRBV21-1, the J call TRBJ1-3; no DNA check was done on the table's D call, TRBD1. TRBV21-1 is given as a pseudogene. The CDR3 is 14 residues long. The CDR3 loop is CASAQGNSGNTIYF. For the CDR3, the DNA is TGTGCCAGCGCCCAGGGCAACTCTGGAAACACCATATATTTT.